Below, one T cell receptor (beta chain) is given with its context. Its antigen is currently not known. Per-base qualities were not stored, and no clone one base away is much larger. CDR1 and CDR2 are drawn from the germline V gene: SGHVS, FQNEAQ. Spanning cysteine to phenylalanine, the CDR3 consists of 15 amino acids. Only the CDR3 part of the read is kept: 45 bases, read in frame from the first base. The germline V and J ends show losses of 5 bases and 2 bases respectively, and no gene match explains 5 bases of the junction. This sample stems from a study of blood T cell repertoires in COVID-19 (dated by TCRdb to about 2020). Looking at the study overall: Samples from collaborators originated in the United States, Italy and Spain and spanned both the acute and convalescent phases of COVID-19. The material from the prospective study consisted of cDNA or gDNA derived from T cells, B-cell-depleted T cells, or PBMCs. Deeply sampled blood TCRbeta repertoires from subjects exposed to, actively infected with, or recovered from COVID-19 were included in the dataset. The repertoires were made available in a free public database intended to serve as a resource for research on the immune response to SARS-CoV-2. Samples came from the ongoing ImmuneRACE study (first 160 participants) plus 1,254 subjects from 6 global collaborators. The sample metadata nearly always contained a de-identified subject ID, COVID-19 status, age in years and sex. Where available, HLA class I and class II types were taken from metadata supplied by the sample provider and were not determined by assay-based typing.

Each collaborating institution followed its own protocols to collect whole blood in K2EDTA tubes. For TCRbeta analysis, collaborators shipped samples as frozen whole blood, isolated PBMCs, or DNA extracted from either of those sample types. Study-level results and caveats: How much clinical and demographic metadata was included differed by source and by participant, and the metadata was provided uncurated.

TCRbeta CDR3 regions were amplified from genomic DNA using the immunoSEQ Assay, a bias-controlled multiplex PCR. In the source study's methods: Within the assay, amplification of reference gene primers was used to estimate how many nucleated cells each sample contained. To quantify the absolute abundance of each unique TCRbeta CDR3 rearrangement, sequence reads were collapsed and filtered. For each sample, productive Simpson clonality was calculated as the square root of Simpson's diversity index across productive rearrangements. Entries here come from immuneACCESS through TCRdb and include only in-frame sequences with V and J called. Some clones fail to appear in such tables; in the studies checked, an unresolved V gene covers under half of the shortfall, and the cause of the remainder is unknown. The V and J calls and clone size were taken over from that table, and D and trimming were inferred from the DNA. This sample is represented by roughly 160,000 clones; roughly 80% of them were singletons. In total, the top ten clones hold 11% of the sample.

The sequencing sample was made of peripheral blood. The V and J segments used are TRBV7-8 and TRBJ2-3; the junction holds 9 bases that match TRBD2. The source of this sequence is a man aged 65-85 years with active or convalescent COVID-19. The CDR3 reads CASSPTSGNTDTQYF. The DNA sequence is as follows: TGTGCCAGCAGCCCGACTAGCGGAAACACAGATACGCAGTATTTT.